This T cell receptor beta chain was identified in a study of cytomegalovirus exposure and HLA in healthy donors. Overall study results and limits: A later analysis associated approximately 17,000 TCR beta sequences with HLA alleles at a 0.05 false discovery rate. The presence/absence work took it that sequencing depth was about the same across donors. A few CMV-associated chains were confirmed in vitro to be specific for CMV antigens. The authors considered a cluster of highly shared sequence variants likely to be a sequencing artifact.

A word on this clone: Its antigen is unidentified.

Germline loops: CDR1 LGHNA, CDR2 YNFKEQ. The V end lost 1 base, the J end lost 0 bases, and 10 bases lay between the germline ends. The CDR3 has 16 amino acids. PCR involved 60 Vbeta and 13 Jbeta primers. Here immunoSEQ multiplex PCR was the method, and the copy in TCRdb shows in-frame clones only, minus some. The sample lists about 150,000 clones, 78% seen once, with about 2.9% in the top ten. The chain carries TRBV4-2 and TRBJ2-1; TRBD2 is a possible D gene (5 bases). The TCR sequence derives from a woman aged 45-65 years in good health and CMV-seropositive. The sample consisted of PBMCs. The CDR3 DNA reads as TGTGCCAGCAGCCAAGCTAAGCGGAGCTCCTACAATGAGCAGTTCTTC. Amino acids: CASSQAKRSSYNEQFF.